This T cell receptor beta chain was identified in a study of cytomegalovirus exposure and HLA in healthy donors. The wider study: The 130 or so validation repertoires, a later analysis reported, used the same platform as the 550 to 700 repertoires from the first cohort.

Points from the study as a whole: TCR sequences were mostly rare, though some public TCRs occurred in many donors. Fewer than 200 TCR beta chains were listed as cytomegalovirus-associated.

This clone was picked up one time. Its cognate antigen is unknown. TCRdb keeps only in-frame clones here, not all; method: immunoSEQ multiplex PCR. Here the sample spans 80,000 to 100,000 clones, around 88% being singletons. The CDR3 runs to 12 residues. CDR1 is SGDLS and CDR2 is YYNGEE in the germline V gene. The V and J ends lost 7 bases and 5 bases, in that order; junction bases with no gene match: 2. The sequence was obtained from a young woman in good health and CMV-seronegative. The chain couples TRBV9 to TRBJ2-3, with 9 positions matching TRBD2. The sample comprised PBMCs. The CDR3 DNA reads TGTGCCAGCGGAGCGGGAGGAGATACGCAGTATTTT. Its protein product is CASGAGGDTQYF.